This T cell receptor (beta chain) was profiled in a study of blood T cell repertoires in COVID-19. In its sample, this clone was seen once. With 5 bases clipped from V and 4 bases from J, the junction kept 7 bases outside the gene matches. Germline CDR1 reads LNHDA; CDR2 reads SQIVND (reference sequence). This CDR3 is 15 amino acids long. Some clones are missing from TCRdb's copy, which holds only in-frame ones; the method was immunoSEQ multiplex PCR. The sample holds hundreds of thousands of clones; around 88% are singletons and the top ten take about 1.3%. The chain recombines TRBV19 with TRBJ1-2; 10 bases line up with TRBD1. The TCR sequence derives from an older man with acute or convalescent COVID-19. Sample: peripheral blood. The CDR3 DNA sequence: TGTGCCAGTAGTCCGACAGGGGGCGCCGGCTATGGCTACACCTTC. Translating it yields CASSPTGGAGYGYTF.